One sample yielded the 5 T cell receptor beta chains listed below, sequenced in a study of CD8 T cells in Susac syndrome. RNA amounts of about 0.5 to 1 ug underwent reverse transcription with random hexamers. TCRdb recomputed calls from the immunoSEQ multiplex PCR reads with MiXCR, one row per CDR3 protein. Seen here are around 300,000 distinct CDR3 sequences, about 90% observed once, and the top ten hold approximately 0.065%. Sequenced: CD4+ T cells from PBMCs. The source of these receptors is a human donor with multiple sclerosis.

This chain connects TRBV4-1 to TRBJ2-4, with D uncertain. The CDR3 runs to 16 residues. The germline gives CDR1 MGHRA, CDR2 YSYEKL. Trimming took off 2 bases at V and 4 bases at J, with 15 bases between the two ends. The DNA for the CDR3 is TGCGCCAGCAGCCAACTGCCCTTGCGAGAGAAAAACATTCAGTACTTC. Its translation is CASSQLPLREKNIQYF.

The genes are TRBV5-1 and TRBJ1-1; weak D call: TRBD1 (6 bases). The germline V gene encodes CDR1 SGHRS and CDR2 YFSETQ. V was pared by 4 bases and J by 8 bases, with 15 bases between. CDR3 size: 13 residues. DNA for the CDR3: TGCGCCAGCAGCCCGGACAGCCTCAACGAAGCTTTCTTT. The encoded protein is CASSPDSLNEAFF.

J is TRBJ2-7 and V is TRBV29-1, with no clear D. The CDR3 extends over 15 amino acids. Trimming stripped 6 bases from V and 3 bases from J, with 21 bases between. CDR1 and CDR2 from the germline V gene are SQVTM and ANQGSEA. This chain's CDR3 is CSVRYSNNRVYEQYF. DNA of the CDR3: TGCAGCGTCCGTTATTCCAACAATAGGGTCTACGAGCAGTACTTC.

The chain combines TRBV12-3 or TRBV12-4 with TRBJ1-3, with TRBD1 identical over 10 bases. V shed 6 bases and J 4 bases; nucleotides not matched to a gene: 6. CDR3 length equals 15 residues. The CDR3 nucleotides read TGTGCCAGCAGAGGGACAGGGGTTGGCGGAAACACCATATATTTT. Amino acids: CASRGTGVGGNTIYF.

The J gene is TRBJ2-7, the V gene TRBV4-1; 7 bases are a match to TRBD1. This CDR3 comprises 15 residues. V shed 2 bases and J 3 bases; nucleotides not matched to a gene: 7. Germline V lookup: CDR1 MGHRA, CDR2 YSYEKL. This CDR3 is CASSQSGTDFYEQYF. For the CDR3, the DNA is TGCGCCAGCAGCCAAAGTGGGACAGACTTCTACGAGCAGTACTTC.